The 14 T cell receptor beta chains presented below share a single source sample, sequenced in a study of blood T cell repertoires in COVID-19. TCRdb keeps only in-frame clones here, not all; method: immunoSEQ multiplex PCR. The table lists around 80,000 clones, more than 60% of them singletons. Source material: peripheral blood. These receptors were obtained from a woman older than 75 with active or convalescent COVID-19.

The chain employs TRBV5-8 and TRBJ1-5; unclear D gene. The CDR3 is 15 residues long. V lost 2 bases and J 6 bases, leaving 15 bases between the germline ends. Germline assignment: CDR1 SGHTS and CDR2 YDEGEE. The CDR3 DNA sequence: TGTGCCAGCAGCTTAGGAACTCAAACGGGTCAGCCCCAGCATTTT. Amino acid sequence: CASSLGTQTGQPQHF.

This clone occurred a few times. This sequence may be a read error, since a much larger clone differs from it by one base. Other DNA variants within this sample encode the same CDR3. This rearrangement joins TRBV27 to TRBJ2-1, with 9 positions matching TRBD2. The CDR3 sequence is 15 residues long. The ends lost 6 bases at V and 7 bases at J; junction bases unmatched: 10. Germline V gives CDR1 MNHEY, CDR2 SMNVEV (reference sequence). The CDR3 DNA follows: TGTGCCAGCAGCCCTTTCGCGGGGGGGGGTAATGAGCAGTTCTTC. It translates to CASSPFAGGGNEQFF.

This chain links TRBV4-3 with TRBJ2-5; D may be TRBD2 (7 bases). In germline, CDR1 is LGHNA, CDR2 YSLEER. The ends were cut back, 4 bases at V and 5 bases at J, with 17 bases in the middle. CDR3 length: 15 residues. CDR3 nucleotides: TGCGCCAGCAGCCTACTCGGGGGGCTAGGGGAGACCCAGTACTTC. It yields the protein CASSLLGGLGETQYF.

V gene TRBV4-1 combines with J gene TRBJ1-1; D is ambiguous. V lost 3 bases to trimming and J lost 6 bases, with 17 bases between them. The CDR3 consists of 15 residues. Germline assignment: CDR1 MGHRA and CDR2 YSYEKL. CDR3 sequence (DNA): TGCGCCAGCAGCCACCGGACGGACGAAGCGGCTGAAGCTTTCTTT. It encodes CASSHRTDEAAEAFF.

This chain connects TRBV15 to TRBJ1-1; the D is unclear. Germline V gene data show CDR1 as LNHNV and CDR2 as YYDKDF (reference sequence). The V and J ends lost 3 bases and 0 bases respectively, with 11 bases between them. This CDR3 region has 15 residues. The DNA for the CDR3 is TGTGCCACCAGCAGGTCTCTGGGCATGAACACTGAAGCTTTCTTT. Translation: CATSRSLGMNTEAFF. The full variable domain, rest sourced from reference TRBV15 and TRBJ1-1, is DAMVIQNPRYQVTQFGKPVTLSCSQTLNHNVMYWYQQKSSQAPKLLFHYYDKDFNNEADTPDNFQSRRPNTSFCFLDIRSPGLGDTAMYLCATSRSLGMNTEAFFGQGTRLTVV.

The chain couples TRBV6-5 to TRBJ1-2, with TRBD1 as a possible D gene (6 bases). The length of the CDR3 is 16 residues. CDR1 and CDR2 from the germline V gene are MNHEY and SVGAGI. V was shortened by 0 bases and J by 0 bases, with 11 bases between the two germline ends. The DNA of the CDR3 is TGTGCCAGCAGTTACTCTAGGGGGGGGACTAACTATGGCTACACCTTC. This translates into CASSYSRGGTNYGYTF.

The chain couples TRBV7-8 to TRBJ1-6; no clear D. Per germline, CDR1 SGHVS and CDR2 FQNEAQ. V gave up 1 base and J gave up 8 bases, with 9 bases separating them. The CDR3 totals 14 residues. This CDR3 is CASSLGTAYSPLHF. CDR3 DNA: TGTGCCAGCAGCTTAGGAACAGCCTATTCACCCCTCCACTTT.

V is TRBV7-2 and J is TRBJ2-5; D is perhaps TRBD1 (6 bases). Germline CDR1 reads SGHTA; CDR2 reads FQGNSA. Trimming stripped 5 bases from V and 3 bases from J, with 16 bases between. The CDR3 runs to 15 residues. CDR3 sequence reads: CASSPQGFGKETQYF. The CDR3 DNA is TGTGCCAGCAGCCCACAGGGTTTCGGTAAAGAGACCCAGTACTTC.

Turning to this clone: Other DNA variants within this sample encode the same CDR3. The DNA for the CDR3 is TGTGCCAGCAGCCGGGACTACGAGCAGTACTTC. Translating it yields CASSRDYEQYF. The genes are TRBV6-5 and TRBJ2-7; D perhaps matches TRBD2 (5 bases). The germline V and J ends were trimmed by 6 bases and 3 bases, with 6 bases remaining between them. Looked up from germline, CDR1 is MNHEY and CDR2 is SVGAGI. The CDR3 has 11 residues.

The rearrangement joins TRBV7-2 to TRBJ2-7; weak D call: TRBD1 (6 bases). V lost 5 bases and J lost 7, with 18 bases in between. This CDR3 has 14 residues. The germline V gene encodes CDR1 SGHTA and CDR2 FQGNSA. CDR3 sequence reads: CASSQDRDTLEQYF. DNA of the CDR3: TGTGCCAGCAGCCAGGACCGGGACACCCTTGAGCAGTACTTC.

This clone was found a few times. The V call is TRBV15, the J call TRBJ2-7, with D maybe TRBD2 (6 bases). The CDR3 contains 15 residues. Germline V gene sequence: CDR1 LNHNV, CDR2 YYDKDF (reference sequence). V lost 3 bases, J lost 1 base, and 13 bases lay in between. CDR3 loop: CATSSDGRGSYEQYF. CDR3 coding DNA: TGTGCCACCAGCAGCGACGGGAGAGGATCCTACGAGCAGTACTTC.

This clone was observed a single time. This chain links TRBV24-1 with TRBJ2-1; D is unresolved. The CDR3 totals 11 residues. Trimming removed 4 bases from V and 8 bases from J, with 5 bases in between. Germline CDR1 and CDR2: KGHDR and SFDVKD. The CDR3 bases are TGTGCCACCAGTGAGGGCCATGAGCAGTTCTTC. Translating gives CATSEGHEQFF.

This clone has ten or more counts. The chain combines TRBV12-3 or TRBV12-4 with TRBJ1-1; perhaps TRBD1 as D (6 bases). The CDR3 has 13 amino acids. Trimming left V 3 bases short and J 9 bases short, with 14 bases between. In DNA form, the CDR3 reads TGTGCCAGCAGTTTTGGGAGGGGGGCTCAAGCTTTCTTT. Encoded protein: CASSFGRGAQAFF.

This chain uses TRBV6-5 with TRBJ2-1; D gene uncertain. Looked up from germline, CDR1 is MNHEY and CDR2 is SVGAGI. The CDR3 is made up of 14 amino acids. V shed 2 bases and J shed 10 bases, with 15 bases lying between them. For the CDR3, the DNA is TGTGCCAGCAGTTACCTCCTAGACGGATTGGAGCAGTTCTTC. It encodes CASSYLLDGLEQFF.